This is a list of T cell receptor beta chains from one sample in a study of blood T cell repertoires in COVID-19. Produced via immunoSEQ multiplex PCR; TCRdb's table is partial and in-frame only. The sample contains over 15,000 clones, 80% to 90% of which appear only once. The sequencing sample was made of peripheral blood. These receptors all stem from a man at least 80 years old with acute or convalescent COVID-19. Both conserved end residues are part of each CDR3. D genes are given only for firm matches. For some rows the clone size is stated as once, few or many, or as a class when expanded; others skip it.

d_gene: TRBD1; j_gene: TRBJ1-1; v_gene: TRBV18; abundance: once; CDR3nt: TGTGCCAGCTCACTTATACAGGGGGCGGACACTGAAGCTTTCTTT; CDR3aa: CASSLIQGADTEAFF
d_gene: -; j_gene: TRBJ1-1; v_gene: TRBV9; abundance: few; CDR3nt: TGTGCCAGCAGCCATTCGAGGGGGGGCCTCCCTATGAACACTGAAGCTTTCTTT; CDR3aa: CASSHSRGGLPMNTEAFF
d_gene: -; j_gene: TRBJ1-3; v_gene: TRBV5-8; abundance: -; CDR3nt: TGTGCCAGTCTCCAGGGTTCCGGAAACACCATATATTTT; CDR3aa: CASLQGSGNTIYF
d_gene: -; j_gene: TRBJ1-6; v_gene: TRBV9; abundance: -; CDR3nt: TGTGCCAGCAGCGCCACGGCAGGGCGGAATTCACCCCTCCACTTT; CDR3aa: CASSATAGRNSPLHF
d_gene: TRBD1; j_gene: TRBJ1-3; v_gene: TRBV6-5; abundance: -; CDR3nt: TGTGCCAGCAGTAAGGGGGACAGGGGAAACACCATATATTTT; CDR3aa: CASSKGDRGNTIYF
d_gene: -; j_gene: TRBJ2-7; v_gene: TRBV7-8; abundance: few; CDR3nt: TGTGCCAGCAGCCCAACAGGTACTGACGAGCAGTACTTC; CDR3aa: CASSPTGTDEQYF
d_gene: -; j_gene: TRBJ1-4; v_gene: TRBV15; abundance: -; CDR3nt: TGTGCCACCTCCCCCGGGACTCCGAAGGGGGAAAAACTGTTTTTT; CDR3aa: CATSPGTPKGEKLFF
d_gene: -; j_gene: TRBJ1-3; v_gene: TRBV14; abundance: -; CDR3nt: TGTGCCAGCAGTGTATATGGAAACACCATATATTTT; CDR3aa: CASSVYGNTIYF
d_gene: TRBD2; j_gene: TRBJ2-3; v_gene: TRBV7-3; abundance: -; CDR3nt: TGTGCCAGCAGCTTTACAACGGGAGGGTCAGATACGCAGTATTTT; CDR3aa: CASSFTTGGSDTQYF
d_gene: -; j_gene: TRBJ1-4; v_gene: TRBV6-2/TRBV6-3; abundance: -; CDR3nt: TGTGCCAGCAGTTATTTCTCCCCGGGTCGTAGTAATGAAAAACTGTTTTTT; CDR3aa: CASSYFSPGRSNEKLFF
d_gene: TRBD1; j_gene: TRBJ1-2; v_gene: TRBV7-8; abundance: -; CDR3nt: TGTGCCAGCAGCTTACGGACAGGAGGCGGCTACACCTTC; CDR3aa: CASSLRTGGGYTF
d_gene: -; j_gene: TRBJ1-1; v_gene: TRBV25-1; abundance: -; CDR3nt: TGTGCCAGCAGCATCACGGGAGCCGGTGAAGCTTTCTTT; CDR3aa: CASSITGAGEAFF
d_gene: TRBD2; j_gene: TRBJ2-7; v_gene: TRBV3-1/TRBV3-2; abundance: -; CDR3nt: TGTGCCAGCAGCAACAGAGCGGGAGGATTCGAGCAGTACTTC; CDR3aa: CASSNRAGGFEQYF
d_gene: TRBD1; j_gene: TRBJ1-3; v_gene: TRBV18; abundance: -; CDR3nt: TGTGCCAGCCACCGGGACAGCGTGACTTCTGGAAACACCATATATTTT; CDR3aa: CASHRDSVTSGNTIYF
d_gene: TRBD2; j_gene: TRBJ2-3; v_gene: TRBV5-4; abundance: -; CDR3nt: TGTGCCGGAGCTAGCGGGGGGCCCGTCACAGATACGCAGTATTTT; CDR3aa: CAGASGGPVTDTQYF
d_gene: TRBD1; j_gene: TRBJ1-1; v_gene: TRBV29-1; abundance: -; CDR3nt: TGCAGCGTTGTCCAGGACAGGGGGCGGGTCGTGGCTTTCTTT; CDR3aa: CSVVQDRGRVVAFF
d_gene: -; j_gene: TRBJ2-7; v_gene: TRBV7-9; abundance: -; CDR3nt: TGTGCCAGCAACGAAAGGGGGGGTTCTGGTGAGCAGTACTTC; CDR3aa: CASNERGGSGEQYF
d_gene: TRBD1; j_gene: TRBJ2-3; v_gene: TRBV6-5; abundance: -; CDR3nt: TGTGCCATTGCGGGACAGGTCCCCAAGGGGACGCAGTATTTT; CDR3aa: CAIAGQVPKGTQYF